Each of the 10 T cell receptor beta chains below was sequenced from the same sample in a study of T cells after yellow fever vaccination. TCRdb passed the 5' RACE reads through MiXCR, listing each CDR3 protein once. The sample yields 550,000 or so distinct CDR3 sequences, roughly 19% seen once. Source: PBMCs, taken 15 days after the yellow fever booster vaccination. Receptors were obtained from a man aged 25 to 40 who received the YFV17D yellow fever vaccine.

This clonotype has more than one count but fewer than ten. The chain links TRBV20-1 to TRBJ2-5; unclear D gene. The V gene's germline CDR1 is DFQATT and CDR2 SNEGSKA (reference sequence). The CDR3 extends over 12 amino acids. Trimming shortened V by 4 bases and J by 0 bases, and 6 bases separated the two germline ends. The CDR3 coding sequence is TGCAGTGCTACCGAGTACCAAGAGACCCAGTACTTC. It specifies CSATEYQETQYF.

V is TRBV6-1 and J is TRBJ2-3; the D gene is possibly TRBD2 (5 bases). Germline CDR1 and CDR2: MNHNS and SASEGT. CDR3 size: 13 residues. Trimming left V 7 bases short and J 0 bases short, with 8 bases between. The CDR3, as DNA: TGTGCCAGCACCGGACTCAGCACAGATACGCAGTATTTT. Translation: CASTGLSTDTQYF.

The gene calls are TRBV12-3 or TRBV12-4 and TRBJ2-1, with TRBD2 matching 8 bases. V shed 6 bases, J shed 7 bases, and the junction held 14 bases outside the gene matches. The CDR3 runs to 16 residues. CDR3 DNA sequence: TGTGCCAGCAGCCCGATGGTCGCGGGGGGTCGTAATGAGCAGTTCTTC. Protein product: CASSPMVAGGRNEQFF.

The chain uses TRBV12-3 or TRBV12-4 and TRBJ1-3; 8 bases line up with TRBD1. This CDR3 is built from 14 residues. V lost 6 bases, J lost 4 bases, and 5 bases stayed unmatched. The DNA for the CDR3 is TGTGCCAGCAGGTTGACAGGGGCGGGAAACACCATATATTTT. Protein: CASRLTGAGNTIYF.

This clonotype was recorded many times. CDR3 nucleotides: TGTGCCAGCAGTTTAATGGATGAGCAGTTCTTC. Encoded protein: CASSLMDEQFF. The chain uses TRBV12-3 or TRBV12-4 and TRBJ2-1; D call uncertain. Deletions cut 2 bases from V and 8 bases from J, with 4 bases between. The CDR3 length is 11 residues.

The chain combines TRBV18 with TRBJ1-5; D is undetermined. Germline V gene data show CDR1 as KGHSH and CDR2 as LQKENI. The CDR3 contains 13 residues. Trimming cost V 1 base and J 6 bases, with 7 bases left between them. In nucleotides, the CDR3 is TGTGCCAGCTCACCACGCGAGAGTCAGCCCCAGCATTTT. Its protein product is CASSPRESQPQHF.

The V call is TRBV6-2 or TRBV6-3, the J call TRBJ1-2, with D tentatively TRBD1 (5 bases). This CDR3 is 13 amino acids long. Trimming took off 6 bases at V and 3 bases at J, with 11 bases between the two ends. Germline V gene lookup returns CDR1 MNHEY and CDR2 SVGEGT. CDR3 in amino acids: CASRSQGDYGYTF. CDR3 nucleotide sequence: TGTGCCAGCAGATCTCAGGGAGACTATGGCTACACCTTC.

This clonotype was picked up a small number of times. This sequence joins TRBV27 and TRBJ2-7; TRBD2 matches at 11 bases. The CDR3 consists of 15 residues. With 5 bases clipped from V and 7 bases from J, the junction kept 10 bases outside the gene matches. Per germline, CDR1 MNHEY and CDR2 SMNVEV (reference sequence). The CDR3 DNA follows: TGTGCCAGCAGTCTAGCGGGAGGATTTGGGGGGGAGCAGTACTTC. This codes for CASSLAGGFGGEQYF.

The chain joins TRBV5-4 to TRBJ2-7, with 9 bases fitting TRBD2. V lost 3 bases and J lost 5; bases outside the gene matches: 12. The CDR3 consists of 16 residues. Germline V gene data show CDR1 as SGHNT and CDR2 as YYREEE (reference sequence). CDR3 DNA sequence: TGTGCCAGCAGCTCCTACTTAGCGGGAGCACCCCACGAGCAGTACTTC. Amino acids: CASSSYLAGAPHEQYF. Drawing the rest from reference TRBV5-4 and TRBJ2-7, the complete variable domain is ETGVTQSPTHLIKTRGQQVTLRCSSQSGHNTVSWYQQALGQGPQFIFQYYREEENGRGNFPPRFSGLQFPNYSSELNVNALELDDSALYLCASSSYLAGAPHEQYFGPGTRLTVT.

V and J are TRBV6-5 and TRBJ2-7, with a tentative D call TRBD1 (5 bases). The CDR3 totals 16 residues. Between the trimmed V and J ends, which lost 0 bases and 7 bases, there was a span of 19 bases. From germline, CDR1 is MNHEY and CDR2 SVGAGI. The CDR3 loop reads CASSYSSGSSGWEQYF. The CDR3 region has the DNA TGTGCCAGCAGTTACTCGAGTGGGTCCTCAGGGTGGGAGCAGTACTTC.